The rows below give T cell receptor beta chains drawn from one sample of a study of sequential checkpoint blockade in melanoma. Sequenced by immunoSEQ multiplex PCR; TCRdb stores in-frame clones only, minus some. The repertoire includes approximately 8,000 clones, around 60% of them detected once, and around 50% sits in the top ten. The sequencing used CD8+ T cells sorted from blood (inferred from file names), collected from a patient given nivolumab and ipilimumab in sequence. The receptors originated from a human patient with melanoma. Some clones in this sample may be carry-over from other donors' samples. CDR3s include the opening cysteine and the closing phenylalanine or tryptophan. A D gene is named only where the DNA matches it firmly. Not all rows give a size; the values are once, few, many and, for expanded clones, a class.

size | D | J | V | DNA | CDR3
- | TRBD1 | TRBJ2-7 | TRBV27 | TGTGCCAGCAGAGCGACAGGGGCGGCCGAGCAGTACTTC | CASRATGAAEQYF
few | - | TRBJ1-2 | TRBV10-2 | TGCGCCAGCAGCCAAACAGGGTCCGCTGGCTACACCTTC | CASSQTGSAGYTF
- | - | TRBJ1-2 | TRBV14 | TGTGCCAGCAGCCAGGGGGGACTCCGCTATGGCTACACCTTC | CASSQGGLRYGYTF
- | - | TRBJ1-2 | TRBV4-3 | TGCGCCAGCAGCCAAGATTCAAGTCCCCCACAGGGATTCTATGGCTACACCTTC | CASSQDSSPPQGFYGYTF
- | - | TRBJ1-2 | TRBV4-1 | TGCGCCAGCAGCCAAGATCAGGGGAAGGACTATGGCTACACCTTC | CASSQDQGKDYGYTF
- | - | TRBJ1-1 | TRBV27 | TGTGCCAGCAGTTGGGGGCTAAACACTGAAGCTTTCTTT | CASSWGLNTEAFF
- | - | TRBJ2-5 | TRBV7-9 | TGTGCCAGCAGCCCCCCGCTCCGAATACGGGAGACCCAGTACTTC | CASSPPLRIRETQYF
- | - | TRBJ1-1 | TRBV27 | TGTGCCAGCAGTCTCTCTACAGGGAACACTGAAGCTTTCTTT | CASSLSTGNTEAFF
- | TRBD1 | TRBJ1-1 | TRBV30 | TGTGCCTGGCCGGGACAGGGGAAAGGTGTGAACACTGAAGCTTTCTTT | CAWPGQGKGVNTEAFF
- | - | TRBJ1-5 | TRBV7-8 | TGTGCCAGCAGCTTAGGAGCCGCCCAGCCCCAGCATTTT | CASSLGAAQPQHF
- | TRBD1 | TRBJ1-4 | TRBV9 | TGTGCCAGCAGCCCCGGGACAGATGAAAAACTGTTTTTT | CASSPGTDEKLFF